The 29 T cell receptor beta chains below come from one sample, sequenced in a study of cytomegalovirus exposure and HLA in healthy donors. With 60 Vbeta and 13 Jbeta primers, the PCR was carried out. The method was immunoSEQ multiplex PCR; TCRdb's version includes in-frame clones alone and lacks a portion of them. The table shows about 110,000 clones, with more than 70% occurring only once. Sequencing was done on a sample of PBMCs. The receptors here all came from a young man in good health and CMV-seronegative.

V gene TRBV5-1 combines with J gene TRBJ2-7, with 8 nucleotides matching TRBD2. J lost 3 bases, V lost 2 bases, and 4 bases had no gene match. Germline V lookup: CDR1 SGHRS, CDR2 YFSETQ. The CDR3 totals 14 residues. As DNA, the CDR3 is TGCGCCAGCAGCTTCGGGAGGGGGGGCTACGAGCAGTACTTC. This sequence encodes CASSFGRGGYEQYF.

This clone showed up just a few times. The V gene is TRBV30, the J gene TRBJ1-5, with D uncertain. Trimming removed 1 base from V and 4 bases from J, with 5 bases in between. CDR3 length: 12 residues. Per the germline V gene, CDR1 is GTSNPN and CDR2 is SVGIG (reference sequence). CDR3 sequence: CAWSDGNQPQHF. CDR3 bases: TGTGCCTGGAGTGACGGTAATCAGCCCCAGCATTTT.

The rearrangement links TRBV19 to TRBJ1-2, with 9 positions matching TRBD1. The ends lost 7 bases at V and 1 base at J; junction bases unmatched: 7. The V gene's germline CDR1 is LNHDA and CDR2 SQIVND (reference sequence). This CDR3 region has 15 residues. CDR3 region: CASTGTGRGNYGYTF. In DNA form, the CDR3 reads TGTGCCAGTACCGGGACAGGGAGAGGTAACTATGGCTACACCTTC.

The genes are TRBV29-1 and TRBJ2-7; the match to TRBD2 covers 13 bases. This CDR3 contains 16 residues. J lost 4 bases, V lost 5 bases, and 11 bases had no gene match. CDR1 is SQVTM and CDR2 is ANQGSEA in the germline V gene. As DNA, the CDR3 is TGCAGCGTTCTACTAGCGGGAGGGCCGAGTATTTACGAGCAGTACTTC. Translating it yields CSVLLAGGPSIYEQYF.

This clone has a count of ten or more. The chain carries TRBV19 and TRBJ1-1; D gene uncertain. With 5 bases removed from V and 7 bases from J, the gap between germline ends came to 11 bases. CDR1 is LNHDA, CDR2 SQIVND, per germline (reference sequence). This CDR3 is 12 amino acids long. CDR3 sequence (DNA): TGTGCCAGTAGTCCGAGTCCTTTTGAAGCTTTCTTT. Protein: CASSPSPFEAFF. Full variable domain (outside the CDR3, taken from reference TRBV19 and TRBJ1-1): DGGITQSPKYLFRKEGQNVTLSCEQNLNHDAMYWYRQDPGQGLRLIYYSQIVNDFQKGDIAEGYSVSREKKESFPLTVTSAQKNPTAFYLCASSPSPFEAFFGQGTRLTVV.

This chain connects TRBV4-1 to TRBJ2-1, with D maybe TRBD2 (5 bases). The CDR3 contains 15 residues. Germline V gene data show CDR1 as MGHRA and CDR2 as YSYEKL. Trimming removed 4 bases from V and 0 bases from J, with 10 bases in between. The CDR3 region has the DNA TGCGCCAGCAGCCCGAGGGTTAGCTCCTACAATGAGCAGTTCTTC. It translates to CASSPRVSSYNEQFF.

The gene calls are TRBV4-1 and TRBJ2-7, with D tentatively TRBD1 (6 bases). This CDR3 comprises 16 residues. The V gene's germline CDR1 is MGHRA and CDR2 YSYEKL. The V and J ends lost 0 bases and 3 bases respectively, with 15 bases between them. The CDR3 bases are TGCGCCAGCAGCCAAGATTGGGGGCTTAAAAGCTACGAGCAGTACTTC. Translation: CASSQDWGLKSYEQYF.

V and J are TRBV18 and TRBJ1-2; the D gene is possibly TRBD1 (5 bases). The CDR3 has 15 residues. Germline-derived CDR1 and CDR2 are KGHSH and LQKENI. V lost 6 bases and J 0 bases, leaving 14 bases between the germline ends. This chain's CDR3 is CASSPKGTSNYGYTF. The CDR3 nucleotides read TGTGCCAGCTCGCCGAAGGGGACTTCTAACTATGGCTACACCTTC.

The chain links TRBV30 to TRBJ1-1, with 7 bases lining up with TRBD1. The ends lost 4 bases at V and 1 base at J; junction bases unmatched: 3. CDR3 length: 13 residues. CDR1 and CDR2 (germline): GTSNPN, SVGIG (reference sequence). The DNA for the CDR3 is TGTGCCTGGATGGGGGACAGGAACACTGAAGCTTTCTTT. Protein product: CAWMGDRNTEAFF. The full variable domain, rest sourced from reference TRBV30 and TRBJ1-1, is SQTIHQWPATLVQPVGSPLSLECTVEGTSNPNLYWYRQAAGRGLQLLFYSVGIGQISSEVPQNLSASRPQDRQFILSSKKLLLSDSGFYLCAWMGDRNTEAFFGQGTRLTVV.

This rearrangement joins TRBV5-3 to TRBJ2-5; 8 bases are shared with TRBD2. TRBV5-3 is known as an ORF, though its function is uncertain. The CDR3 covers 12 residues. CDR3 DNA: TGTGCTCGGGGGGGCAAGCCAGAGACCCAGTACTTC. This codes for CARGGKPETQYF.

A remark on this clone: Within the sample, other DNA sequences also encode this same CDR3. V and J are TRBV19 and TRBJ2-7, with 8 bases that match TRBD2. Germline V gene sequence: CDR1 LNHDA, CDR2 SQIVND (reference sequence). The CDR3 runs to 14 residues. The junction had 3 bases not matched to a gene; V was cut back by 4 bases and J by 1 base. This CDR3 reads CASSTRGGSYEQYF. The CDR3 DNA reads TGTGCCAGTAGTACCCGGGGGGGGTCCTACGAGCAGTACTTC.

The chain combines TRBV5-1 with TRBJ2-7; D is uncertain. Germline lookup yields CDR1 SGHRS and CDR2 YFSETQ. The CDR3 loop spans 13 amino acids. Trimming cost V 3 bases and J 0 bases, with 7 bases left between them. The CDR3 region is CASSYGFSYEQYF. In nucleotides, the CDR3 is TGCGCCAGCAGCTACGGTTTCTCCTACGAGCAGTACTTC.

The J gene is TRBJ2-2, the V gene TRBV28; 7 positions agree with TRBD1. This CDR3 comprises 13 residues. J lost 6 bases, V lost 10 bases, and 8 bases had no gene match. Looked up from germline, CDR1 is MDHEN and CDR2 is SYDVKM. The CDR3, as DNA: TGTGCCACCATTACAGGGGTTTCCGGGGAGCTGTTTTTT. Protein: CATITGVSGELFF.

The chain uses TRBV7-6 and TRBJ2-7, with 11 bases aligning to TRBD1. The J segment lost 6 bases and the V segment lost 5 bases, leaving 6 bases of the junction unmatched. The germline gives CDR1 SGHVS, CDR2 FNYEAQ. The length of the CDR3 is 14 residues. Written as DNA, the CDR3 is TGTGCCAGCAGCAGGGACAGGGGGTATGGCGAGCAGTACTTC. The encoded protein is CASSRDRGYGEQYF. Full variable domain (remainder filled in from reference TRBV7-6 and TRBJ2-7): GAGVSQSPRYKVTKRGQDVALRCDPISGHVSLYWYRQALGQGPEFLTYFNYEAQQDKSGLPNDRFSAERPEGSISTLTIQRTEQRDSAMYRCASSRDRGYGEQYFGPGTRLTVT.

The V call is TRBV9, the J call TRBJ1-1, with a weak D call TRBD1 (6 bases). CDR1 is SGDLS, CDR2 YYNGEE, per germline. The CDR3 consists of 13 residues. Trimming removed 7 bases from V and 1 base from J, with 11 bases in between. The CDR3 region is CASGRGTNTEAFF. The CDR3 DNA reads as TGTGCCAGCGGGAGGGGGACGAACACTGAAGCTTTCTTT. The entire variable domain, with the rest obtained from reference TRBV9 and TRBJ1-1, is as follows: DSGVTQTPKHLITATGQRVTLRCSPRSGDLSVYWYQQSLDQGLQFLIQYYNGEERAKGNILERFSAQQFPDLHSELNLSSLELGDSALYFCASGRGTNTEAFFGQGTRLTVV.

The V and J genes are TRBV28 and TRBJ2-7; 7 nucleotides agree with TRBD1. CDR1 and CDR2 (germline): MDHEN, SYDVKM. Trimming removed 2 bases from V and 4 bases from J; junction bases left unmatched: 5. CDR3 size: 14 residues. The CDR3 protein is CASSLIPGGYEQYF. The DNA for the CDR3 is TGTGCCAGCAGTTTAATTCCAGGGGGATACGAGCAGTACTTC.

The rearrangement links TRBV27 to TRBJ2-7, with D hard to call. CDR1 MNHEY and CDR2 SMNVEV come from the germline V gene (reference sequence). Trimming removed 2 bases from V and 2 bases from J, with 13 bases in between. CDR3 length: 15 amino acids. The CDR3 DNA is TGTGCCAGCAGTTTAGCAGCCTCCGGAGCCTACGAGCAGTACTTC. Encoded protein: CASSLAASGAYEQYF.

This chain connects TRBV5-5 to TRBJ2-7, with TRBD1 matching over 9 bases. Per germline, CDR1 SGHKS and CDR2 YYEKEE (reference sequence). The CDR3 has 15 amino acids. V shed 2 bases, J shed 2 bases, and the junction held 5 bases outside the gene matches. CDR3 in amino acids: CASSFWRDRAYEQYF. DNA of the CDR3: TGTGCCAGCAGCTTCTGGCGGGACAGGGCCTACGAGCAGTACTTC.

This chain joins TRBV10-2 and TRBJ2-1, with 9 bases identical to TRBD1. V was clipped by 3 bases and J by 5 bases; unmatched bases: 8. CDR1 is WSHSY, CDR2 SAAADI, per germline. This CDR3 is built from 16 residues. CDR3 loop: CASSELYRGPHNEQFF. The CDR3 DNA sequence: TGCGCCAGCAGTGAATTGTACAGGGGGCCCCACAATGAGCAGTTCTTC.

This clone has a single count. This chain's CDR3 is CASSIPLRQPQHF. CDR3 nucleotides: TGTGCCAGCAGTATTCCGCTGCGTCAGCCCCAGCATTTT. The chain uses TRBV28 and TRBJ1-5; D is unclear. The CDR3 contains 13 residues. V gave up 5 bases and J gave up 6 bases, with 11 bases separating them. The V gene's germline CDR1 is MDHEN and CDR2 SYDVKM.

The chain links TRBV9 to TRBJ1-1, with 9 bases lining up with TRBD1. With 0 bases clipped from V and 4 bases from J, the junction kept 4 bases outside the gene matches. CDR1 and CDR2 from the germline V gene are SGDLS and YYNGEE. The CDR3 loop spans 15 amino acids. CDR3 region: CASSVDRGQITEAFF. The CDR3 bases are TGTGCCAGCAGCGTAGACAGGGGGCAGATCACTGAAGCTTTCTTT.

The genes are TRBV7-3 and TRBJ2-7, with a tentative D call TRBD1 (6 bases). Trimming removed 2 bases from V and 5 bases from J, with 13 bases in between. Germline V gene sequence: CDR1 SGHTA, CDR2 FQGTGA. CDR3 size: 14 residues. CDR3 nucleotides: TGTGCCAGCAGCTTAGGCCAGGGGAGCCACGAGCAGTACTTC. This encodes CASSLGQGSHEQYF. The full variable domain, rest sourced from reference TRBV7-3 and TRBJ2-7, is GAGVSQTPSNKVTEKGKYVELRCDPISGHTALYWYRQSLGQGPEFLIYFQGTGAADDSGLPNDRFFAVRPEGSVSTLKIQRTERGDSAVYLCASSLGQGSHEQYFGPGTRLTVT.

The gene calls are TRBV30 and TRBJ2-4; 7 bases fit TRBD2. Germline V gene data show CDR1 as GTSNPN and CDR2 as SVGIG (reference sequence). V lost 8 bases, J lost 10 bases, and 17 bases stayed unmatched. This CDR3 comprises 14 residues. The CDR3 loop reads CATVKRGEVGIQYF. CDR3 nucleotide sequence: TGTGCCACGGTCAAGCGGGGTGAAGTTGGGATTCAGTACTTC.

The CDR3 here is CATSEAGTGRVAFF. CDR3 DNA sequence: TGTGCCACCAGCGAAGCCGGGACAGGGAGAGTAGCTTTCTTT. The chain couples TRBV15 to TRBJ1-1; the match to TRBD1 covers 9 bases. The ends lost 5 bases at V and 10 bases at J; junction bases unmatched: 11. The CDR3 loop spans 14 amino acids. Looked up from germline, CDR1 is LNHNV and CDR2 is YYDKDF (reference sequence).

The rearrangement uses TRBV19 and TRBJ1-2, with 9 bases aligning to TRBD1. Germline V gives CDR1 LNHDA, CDR2 SQIVND (reference sequence). This CDR3 comprises 15 residues. J lost 4 bases, V lost 7 bases, and 10 bases had no gene match. The CDR3: CASTFRDRVLYGYTF. The CDR3 DNA reads TGTGCCAGTACCTTTCGGGACAGGGTCCTCTATGGCTACACCTTC.

The chain employs TRBV6-1 and TRBJ2-2; 10 nucleotides agree with TRBD1. CDR3 length equals 15 residues. Trimming removed 5 bases from V and 3 bases from J; junction bases left unmatched: 3. The germline V gene encodes CDR1 MNHNS and CDR2 SASEGT. CDR3 region: CASSSGTGDTGELFF. Here the CDR3 DNA reads TGTGCCAGCAGTTCCGGGACAGGGGACACCGGGGAGCTGTTTTTT.

The chain combines TRBV9 with TRBJ2-2; 8 bases are a match to TRBD2. The V gene end was trimmed by 4 bases and the J gene end by 2 bases; junction bases not matched to a gene: 4. Germline CDR1 SGDLS, CDR2 YYNGEE. The CDR3 spans 15 residues. CDR3 nucleotide sequence: TGTGCCAGCAGCATGACTAGCGCTAACACCGGGGAGCTGTTTTTT. Translation gives CASSMTSANTGELFF.

The genes are TRBV6-1 and TRBJ2-7, with 9 bases lining up with TRBD1. Per germline, CDR1 MNHNS and CDR2 SASEGT. V shed 0 bases, J shed 0 bases, and the junction held 3 bases outside the gene matches. The CDR3 covers 16 residues. CDR3 residues: CASSEADRGYSYEQYF. CDR3 DNA: TGTGCCAGCAGTGAAGCGGACAGGGGCTACTCCTACGAGCAGTACTTC.

Comments on this clone: The same CDR3 can be traced to other DNA sequences in this sample. This CDR3 is CASSPGTSGQETQYF. As DNA, the CDR3 is TGCGCCAGCAGCCCGGGGACTAGCGGTCAAGAGACCCAGTACTTC. The V and J genes are TRBV5-1 and TRBJ2-5; the match to TRBD2 covers 11 bases. V lost 4 bases, J lost 2 bases, and 4 bases stayed unmatched. The CDR3 loop spans 15 amino acids. Germline CDR1 is SGHRS and CDR2 is YFSETQ. Full variable domain (outside the CDR3, taken from reference TRBV5-1 and TRBJ2-5): KAGVTQTPRYLIKTRGQQVTLSCSPISGHRSVSWYQQTPGQGLQFLFEYFSETQRNKGNFPGRFSGRQFSNSRSEMNVSTLELGDSALYLCASSPGTSGQETQYFGPGTRLLVL.